Sequencing of this T cell receptor (beta chain) was carried out in a study of T cell repertoires in aging, cancer and after chemotherapy. The CDR3 spans 17 residues. Per germline, CDR1 MGHRA and CDR2 YSYEKL. V lost 1 base to trimming and J lost 0 bases, with 15 bases between them. TCR beta rearrangements were amplified from peripheral blood genomic DNA. A mixed TRB-A/B primer pool amplified rearranged TRB by multiplex touch-down PCR. TCRdb itself ran the multiplex PCR reads through MiXCR, one entry per CDR3 protein. The repertoire holds 10,000 to 13,000 distinct CDR3 sequences, with approximately 24% as singletons.

Source material: blood. This TCR was sampled from a human donor in good health. This chain connects TRBV4-1 to TRBJ1-2, with a tentative D call TRBD1 (5 bases). The CDR3 region has the DNA TGCGCCAGCAGCCAAGCTCCGCGGGACGCCACTAACTATGGCTACACCTTC. This sequence encodes CASSQAPRDATNYGYTF.